Below, 21 T cell receptor beta chains from the same sample are listed, as sequenced in a study of shared clonotypes between healthy human individuals. The data were produced by immunoSEQ multiplex PCR, yet TCRdb's version contains in-frame clones alone and is incomplete. The sample holds around 720,000 clones, around four fifths seen once. The sequenced sample was memory CD4+ T cells sorted from blood. Subset described: CD45RA-negative fraction. The receptors were sampled from a woman under 40 in good health.

V and J are TRBV4-2 and TRBJ2-2; TRBD2 matches 8 bases. V shed 0 bases, J shed 1 base, and the junction held 4 bases outside the gene matches. The germline gives CDR1 LGHNA, CDR2 YNFKEQ. This CDR3 spans 17 amino acids. The DNA of the CDR3 is TGTGCCAGCAGCCAAGATCACCTAGCGGGGAACACCGGGGAGCTGTTTTTT. Translated: CASSQDHLAGNTGELFF.

The table lists this clone with a few counts. This chain joins TRBV19 and TRBJ2-3; D is uncertain. Germline V gene sequence: CDR1 LNHDA, CDR2 SQIVND (reference sequence). The CDR3 has 14 residues. V lost 4 bases and J lost 2, with 10 bases in between. CDR3 bases: TGTGCCAGTAGTAGTCCAAGGGTCACAGATACGCAGTATTTT. Translated, it gives CASSSPRVTDTQYF.

The V and J genes are TRBV4-1 and TRBJ1-5, with a weak D call TRBD1 (6 bases). This CDR3 comprises 17 residues. Trimming shortened V by 5 bases and J by 6 bases, and 23 bases separated the two germline ends. The germline CDR1 and CDR2 sequences are MGHRA and YSYEKL. DNA for the CDR3: TGCGCCAGCAGCTTTCGGCCACCACAGGGCGGGCTTCAGCCCCAGCATTTT. The encoded protein is CASSFRPPQGGLQPQHF.

The chain combines TRBV4-2 with TRBJ1-1; a possible D gene is TRBD1 (5 bases). V lost 4 bases and J lost 3, with 18 bases in between. Germline V CDR1 and CDR2: LGHNA, YNFKEQ. The CDR3 extends over 16 amino acids. The CDR3 region is CASSPGGTGIDTEAFF. The CDR3 DNA reads TGTGCCAGCAGCCCGGGCGGGACCGGGATCGACACTGAAGCTTTCTTT.

The V call is TRBV10-2, the J call TRBJ1-1; TRBD1 aligns across 8 bases. Germline loops: CDR1 WSHSY, CDR2 SAAADI. The CDR3 has 14 residues. The trim removed 7 bases at V and 2 bases at J, leaving 6 bases unmatched. Written as DNA, the CDR3 is TGCGCCAGCAAAAGACAGGGGCATAACACTGAAGCTTTCTTT. Protein product: CASKRQGHNTEAFF.

The genes are TRBV5-1 and TRBJ2-1; 11 positions match TRBD2. The germline CDR1 and CDR2 sequences are SGHRS and YFSETQ. V was pared by 1 base and J by 7 bases, with 7 bases of the junction left unmatched. This CDR3 has 16 amino acids. CDR3 coding DNA: TGCGCCAGCAGCTTGACTAGCGGGAGTCAATTAAATGAGCAGTTCTTC. It encodes CASSLTSGSQLNEQFF.

This chain connects TRBV7-2 to TRBJ1-2; TRBD1 matches 8 bases. Germline V gene data show CDR1 as SGHTA and CDR2 as FQGNSA. The CDR3 is made up of 13 amino acids. The junction had 5 bases not matched to a gene; V was cut back by 3 bases and J by 8 bases. CDR3 amino acids: CASSFMDRDGYTF. Written as DNA, the CDR3 is TGTGCCAGCAGCTTTATGGACAGGGACGGCTACACCTTC.

This chain joins TRBV5-1 and TRBJ2-3; 10 nucleotides align to TRBD2. The CDR3 runs to 15 residues. V trimming: 2 bases; J trimming: 6 bases; junction bases outside the gene matches: 6. In germline, CDR1 is SGHRS, CDR2 YFSETQ. Here the CDR3 DNA reads TGCGCCAGCAGCTTACTAGCGGGGAGGGTGGATACGCAGTATTTT. Its translation: CASSLLAGRVDTQYF.

CDR3 bases: TGTGCCAGCAGCTCCGGGGGGCCTAGCACAGATACGCAGTATTTT. It is translated as CASSSGGPSTDTQYF. This chain uses TRBV7-3 with TRBJ2-3; D is possibly TRBD2 (7 bases). The CDR3 runs 15 residues. Trimming took off 4 bases at V and 0 bases at J, with 11 bases between the two ends. Germline loops: CDR1 SGHTA, CDR2 FQGTGA.

The sample holds a few counts of this clone. V is TRBV5-1 and J is TRBJ2-3; D uncertain. Germline V gives CDR1 SGHRS, CDR2 YFSETQ. The CDR3 spans 16 residues. V was shortened by 4 bases and J by 4 bases, with 19 bases between the two germline ends. CDR3 sequence (DNA): TGCGCCAGCAGCGTGACAAGACCCCGAAGGGCAGATACGCAGTATTTT. Protein product: CASSVTRPRRADTQYF.

The chain employs TRBV7-6 and TRBJ2-3; D remains unclear. V was shortened by 5 bases and J by 2 bases, with 5 bases between the two germline ends. The CDR3 loop spans 12 amino acids. Germline CDR1 SGHVS, CDR2 FNYEAQ. The CDR3 spells CASSSNTDTQYF. As DNA, the CDR3 is TGTGCCAGCAGCAGCAACACAGATACGCAGTATTTT.

The V and J genes are TRBV5-1 and TRBJ2-1; 10 bases agree with TRBD2. Per germline, CDR1 SGHRS and CDR2 YFSETQ. This CDR3 has 15 amino acids. V was clipped by 3 bases and J by 4 bases; unmatched bases: 4. The CDR3 region has the DNA TGCGCCAGCAGCTCCTGGACTAGCGGTTACAATGAGCAGTTCTTC. Its protein product is CASSSWTSGYNEQFF.

The chain joins TRBV4-2 to TRBJ2-4, with a tentative D call TRBD2 (6 bases). Germline lookup yields CDR1 LGHNA and CDR2 YNFKEQ. The CDR3 has 15 amino acids. V lost 1 base and J lost 5, with 12 bases in between. CDR3 coding DNA: TGTGCCAGCAGCCAAGCCGGTAGCGGAGAAAACATTCAGTACTTC. Residues: CASSQAGSGENIQYF.

This clone was detected ten times or more. The chain has TRBV6-1 and TRBJ1-2, with a tentative D call TRBD1 (6 bases). Germline values: CDR1 MNHNS, CDR2 SASEGT. V was trimmed by 6 bases and J by 3 bases, leaving 17 bases between them. CDR3 length equals 15 residues. This CDR3 reads CASRETGLSDYGYTF. In DNA, the CDR3 is TGTGCCAGCAGAGAAACAGGGTTGAGCGACTATGGCTACACCTTC.

The chain combines TRBV6-6 with TRBJ1-5; D not resolved. Looked up from germline, CDR1 is MNHNY and CDR2 is SVGAGI (reference sequence). V lost 8 bases and J lost 4, with 12 bases in between. The CDR3 is 13 residues long. The CDR3 DNA is TGTGCCAGCCTGAGGGAACCTAATCAGCCCCAGCATTTT. As protein: CASLREPNQPQHF.

The V call is TRBV5-1, the J call TRBJ2-7, with D possibly matching TRBD1 (5 bases). The germline V gene has CDR1 SGHRS and CDR2 YFSETQ. CDR3 length: 15 residues. Trimming removed 0 bases at V and 0 bases at J, with 10 bases between. The DNA of the CDR3 is TGCGCCAGCAGCTTGGGGCAGGGTAACTCCTACGAGCAGTACTTC. It codes for CASSLGQGNSYEQYF.

J is TRBJ2-5 and V is TRBV6-6, with a possible D match to TRBD2 (6 bases). This CDR3 spans 16 amino acids. With 2 bases removed from V and 5 bases from J, the gap between germline ends came to 18 bases. Germline values: CDR1 MNHNY, CDR2 SVGAGI (reference sequence). CDR3 residues: CASSYPVGGEEETQYF. The CDR3 DNA reads TGTGCCAGCAGTTACCCCGTTGGAGGGGAAGAGGAGACCCAGTACTTC.

The chain links TRBV29-1 to TRBJ2-1, with 7 bases matching TRBD2. The CDR3 is made up of 17 amino acids. Germline V gene sequence: CDR1 SQVTM, CDR2 ANQGSEA. V was clipped by 8 bases and J by 9 bases; unmatched bases: 25. The CDR3 nucleotides read TGCAGCCCCTTACCTCCGGGACTACTGACGTGGAGGAGTGAGCAGTTCTTC. Translating gives CSPLPPGLLTWRSEQFF.

The V and J genes are TRBV10-1 and TRBJ2-7; 10 positions match TRBD2. CDR3 size: 14 residues. Germline assignment: CDR1 WNHNN and CDR2 SYGVQD (reference sequence). Losses at the gene ends were 4 bases for V and 5 bases for J; bases not matched to a gene: 5. This CDR3 reads CASSASGSVHEQYF. CDR3 in DNA: TGCGCCAGCAGTGCTAGCGGGAGTGTCCACGAGCAGTACTTC.

The chain uses TRBV29-1 and TRBJ2-1; 8 bases map to TRBD2. The CDR3 totals 15 residues. The V gene's germline CDR1 is SQVTM and CDR2 ANQGSEA. J lost 7 bases, V lost 3 bases, and 11 bases had no gene match. The CDR3 DNA sequence: TGCAGCGTTGATTTTTGGGGGGGACTAGGGAATGAGCAGTTCTTC. Its translation is CSVDFWGGLGNEQFF.

The chain links TRBV2 to TRBJ2-5; possibly TRBD1 or TRBD2 for D (5 bases each). V was clipped by 5 bases and J by 5 bases, with 15 bases between them. This CDR3 has 14 residues. Germline lookup yields CDR1 SNHLY and CDR2 FYNNEI. As DNA, the CDR3 is TGTGCCAGCAGTCGGGACGTCGGAACTGAGACCCAGTACTTC. Amino acid sequence: CASSRDVGTETQYF.